A selection of T cell receptor beta chains follows, all from one sample in a study of shared clonotypes between healthy human individuals. Repertoires were generated with immunoSEQ multiplex PCR, while TCRdb's copy carries only in-frame clones and drops some. Seen here are around 430,000 clones, more than 75% observed once, and the top ten hold about 13%. The sequencing sample was made of PBMCs. These receptors were collected from a middle-aged woman in good health. Some clones in this sample may be carry-over from other donors' samples. Each CDR3 is given with its conserved first and last residue. A D gene is named only where the DNA matches it firmly. Clone size is given for some rows only: seen once, a few or many times, or a class if the clone is expanded.

v_call: TRBV6-6
clone_size: NA
j_call: TRBJ2-5
d_call: NA
cdr3_aa: CASNPRGSLGETQYF
cdr3_nt: TGTGCCAGCAACCCCCGGGGCAGTCTGGGGGAGACCCAGTACTTC

v_call: TRBV5-1
clone_size: NA
j_call: TRBJ2-7
d_call: NA
cdr3_aa: CASSASGPSYEQYF
cdr3_nt: TGCGCCAGCAGCGCCTCCGGGCCTTCCTACGAGCAGTACTTC

v_call: TRBV29-1
clone_size: NA
j_call: TRBJ1-1
d_call: NA
cdr3_aa: CSVDTRGEAFF
cdr3_nt: TGCAGCGTTGATACCAGGGGTGAAGCTTTCTTT

v_call: TRBV5-1
clone_size: once
j_call: TRBJ1-3
d_call: NA
cdr3_aa: CASSGGSPGNTIYF
cdr3_nt: TGCGCCAGCAGCGGAGGGAGTCCTGGAAACACCATATATTTT

v_call: TRBV27
clone_size: once
j_call: TRBJ1-2
d_call: TRBD1
cdr3_aa: CASRRTGGSHGYTF
cdr3_nt: TGTGCCAGCAGGCGGACAGGTGGAAGTCATGGCTACACCTTC

v_call: TRBV11-3
clone_size: NA
j_call: TRBJ1-1
d_call: NA
cdr3_aa: CASSHPSGAQMNTEAFF
cdr3_nt: TGTGCCAGCAGCCATCCATCGGGGGCTCAAATGAACACTGAAGCTTTCTTT

v_call: TRBV28
clone_size: NA
j_call: TRBJ1-5
d_call: NA
cdr3_aa: CASSPYLQGRIYNQPQHF
cdr3_nt: TGTGCCAGCAGCCCCTACCTCCAGGGTAGGATCTACAATCAGCCCCAGCATTTT

v_call: TRBV28
clone_size: NA
j_call: TRBJ1-3
d_call: TRBD1
cdr3_aa: CASSPVGQGGNTIYF
cdr3_nt: TGTGCCAGCAGTCCAGTTGGACAGGGAGGAAACACCATATATTTT

v_call: TRBV30
clone_size: NA
j_call: TRBJ1-2
d_call: NA
cdr3_aa: CAWTPGAEGYTF
cdr3_nt: TGTGCCTGGACCCCTGGAGCTGAGGGCTACACCTTC

v_call: TRBV18
clone_size: NA
j_call: TRBJ2-2
d_call: NA
cdr3_aa: CASSPMSNTGELFF
cdr3_nt: TGTGCCAGCTCACCAATGTCGAACACCGGGGAGCTGTTTTTT

v_call: TRBV14
clone_size: NA
j_call: TRBJ2-4
d_call: TRBD2
cdr3_aa: CASRPSGGNIQYF
cdr3_nt: TGTGCCAGCAGACCCTCCGGGGGGAACATTCAGTACTTC

v_call: TRBV7-2
clone_size: many
j_call: TRBJ1-2
d_call: NA
cdr3_aa: CASSNPAGNYGYTF
cdr3_nt: TGTGCCAGCAGCAACCCCGCCGGGAACTATGGCTACACCTTC

v_call: TRBV7-8
clone_size: NA
j_call: TRBJ2-1
d_call: TRBD2
cdr3_aa: CASSSKGLAYNEQFF
cdr3_nt: TGTGCCAGCAGCTCAAAGGGACTAGCGTACAATGAGCAGTTCTTC

v_call: TRBV1
clone_size: medium-sized
j_call: TRBJ1-1
d_call: NA
cdr3_aa: CTSSQEDRENTEAFF
cdr3_nt: TGCACCAGCAGCCAAGAAGACAGGGAGAACACTGAAGCTTTCTTT

v_call: TRBV9
clone_size: NA
j_call: TRBJ1-1
d_call: TRBD1
cdr3_aa: CASSADRDTEAFF
cdr3_nt: TGTGCCAGCAGCGCCGACAGGGACACTGAAGCTTTCTTT

v_call: TRBV29-1
clone_size: NA
j_call: TRBJ2-7
d_call: TRBD1
cdr3_aa: CSVDRDRGYEQYF
cdr3_nt: TGCAGCGTTGACCGGGACAGGGGCTACGAGCAGTACTTC

v_call: TRBV4-1
clone_size: once
j_call: TRBJ2-1
d_call: TRBD1
cdr3_aa: CASSQDGTDYNEQFF
cdr3_nt: TGCGCCAGCAGCCAAGATGGGACAGACTACAATGAGCAGTTCTTC

v_call: TRBV28
clone_size: NA
j_call: TRBJ2-7
d_call: TRBD2
cdr3_aa: CASSVAGASYEQYF
cdr3_nt: TGTGCCAGCTCGGTGGCGGGAGCGTCCTACGAGCAGTACTTC

v_call: TRBV5-5
clone_size: NA
j_call: TRBJ1-2
d_call: NA
cdr3_aa: CASSDQQGNYGYTF
cdr3_nt: TGTGCCAGCAGCGACCAACAGGGTAACTATGGCTACACCTTC

v_call: TRBV6-5
clone_size: NA
j_call: TRBJ1-5
d_call: NA
cdr3_aa: CASSYSKAQPQHF
cdr3_nt: TGTGCCAGCAGTTACTCGAAAGCTCAGCCCCAGCATTTT

v_call: TRBV6-5
clone_size: NA
j_call: TRBJ2-1
d_call: TRBD2
cdr3_aa: CASSYSSLAGGNEQFF
cdr3_nt: TGTGCCAGCAGTTACTCGTCCCTAGCGGGAGGTAATGAGCAGTTCTTC

v_call: TRBV7-9
clone_size: once
j_call: TRBJ2-3
d_call: TRBD2
cdr3_aa: CASSLLAGGFTDTQYF
cdr3_nt: TGTGCCAGCAGCTTACTAGCGGGAGGGTTCACAGATACGCAGTATTTT

v_call: TRBV7-2
clone_size: once
j_call: TRBJ1-2
d_call: TRBD1
cdr3_aa: CASSQRQGAPSGYTF
cdr3_nt: TGTGCCAGCAGCCAAAGACAGGGGGCCCCTTCTGGCTACACCTTC

v_call: TRBV29-1
clone_size: few
j_call: TRBJ2-7
d_call: TRBD2
cdr3_aa: CSVAGLAGYEQYF
cdr3_nt: TGCAGCGTTGCGGGACTAGCGGGCTACGAGCAGTACTTC

v_call: TRBV4-2
clone_size: NA
j_call: TRBJ2-7
d_call: NA
cdr3_aa: CASSQALASSSYEQYF
cdr3_nt: TGTGCCAGCAGCCAAGCCCTAGCGAGTAGCTCCTACGAGCAGTACTTC

v_call: TRBV25-1
clone_size: NA
j_call: TRBJ1-1
d_call: NA
cdr3_aa: CASSEGIGRTLNTEAFF
cdr3_nt: TGTGCCAGCAGTGAAGGGATTGGGCGCACGTTGAACACTGAAGCTTTCTTT

v_call: TRBV30
clone_size: few
j_call: TRBJ2-3
d_call: NA
cdr3_aa: CAWDRGTADTQYF
cdr3_nt: TGTGCCTGGGATCGTGGGACCGCAGATACGCAGTATTTT

v_call: TRBV11-3
clone_size: NA
j_call: TRBJ2-2
d_call: NA
cdr3_aa: CASSLRVTGELFF
cdr3_nt: TGTGCCAGCAGCTTGAGGGTAACCGGGGAGCTGTTTTTT

v_call: TRBV6-1
clone_size: NA
j_call: TRBJ2-7
d_call: NA
cdr3_aa: CASSVEKGHLYEQYF
cdr3_nt: TGTGCCAGCAGTGTCGAGAAGGGGCACCTCTACGAGCAGTACTTC

v_call: TRBV5-1
clone_size: NA
j_call: TRBJ1-6
d_call: TRBD1
cdr3_aa: CASSLVGTGDSPLHF
cdr3_nt: TGCGCCAGCAGCTTGGTCGGGACAGGGGATTCACCCCTCCACTTT

v_call: TRBV5-8
clone_size: NA
j_call: TRBJ2-7
d_call: TRBD1
cdr3_aa: CASSLGGTGVDEQYF
cdr3_nt: TGTGCCAGCAGCTTGGGCGGGACAGGGGTGGACGAGCAGTACTTC

v_call: TRBV7-2
clone_size: NA
j_call: TRBJ2-2
d_call: NA
cdr3_aa: CASSLRGGRTGGELFF
cdr3_nt: TGTGCCAGCAGCTTAAGAGGGGGAAGAACTGGCGGGGAGCTGTTTTTT

v_call: TRBV5-1
clone_size: NA
j_call: TRBJ2-3
d_call: TRBD2
cdr3_aa: CASNPSLAGYTDTQYF
cdr3_nt: TGCGCCAGCAACCCATCACTAGCGGGATACACAGATACGCAGTATTTT

v_call: TRBV7-9
clone_size: few
j_call: TRBJ2-1
d_call: NA
cdr3_aa: CASSFSGAYNEQFF
cdr3_nt: TGTGCCAGCAGCTTTAGCGGAGCCTACAATGAGCAGTTCTTC

v_call: TRBV5-8
clone_size: NA
j_call: TRBJ1-5
d_call: NA
cdr3_aa: CASSLSGSNQPQHF
cdr3_nt: TGTGCCAGCAGCTTGTCGGGGTCAAATCAGCCCCAGCATTTT

v_call: TRBV11-2
clone_size: NA
j_call: TRBJ2-5
d_call: TRBD2
cdr3_aa: CASSPRLAGVQETQYF
cdr3_nt: TGTGCCAGCAGCCCCAGACTAGCGGGAGTTCAAGAGACCCAGTACTTC

v_call: TRBV28
clone_size: NA
j_call: TRBJ2-7
d_call: NA
cdr3_aa: CASSLVGPYSYEQYF
cdr3_nt: TGTGCCAGCAGTTTAGTCGGACCCTACTCCTACGAGCAGTACTTC

v_call: TRBV28
clone_size: NA
j_call: TRBJ2-3
d_call: TRBD2
cdr3_aa: CASSLLAGGSKDTQYF
cdr3_nt: TGTGCCAGCAGTTTACTAGCGGGAGGGTCGAAAGATACGCAGTATTTT

v_call: TRBV7-6
clone_size: NA
j_call: TRBJ1-2
d_call: NA
cdr3_aa: CASSLASGGLRHGYTF
cdr3_nt: TGTGCCAGCAGCTTAGCCAGCGGAGGGTTGCGGCATGGCTACACCTTC

v_call: TRBV5-1
clone_size: once
j_call: TRBJ1-1
d_call: NA
cdr3_aa: CASSLAEGWGAFF
cdr3_nt: TGCGCCAGCAGCTTGGCCGAAGGGTGGGGAGCTTTCTTT

v_call: TRBV30
clone_size: NA
j_call: TRBJ1-1
d_call: NA
cdr3_aa: CAWGDWATEAFF
cdr3_nt: TGTGCCTGGGGCGACTGGGCCACTGAAGCTTTCTTT

v_call: TRBV18
clone_size: NA
j_call: TRBJ2-2
d_call: TRBD1
cdr3_aa: CASSPVRGQTGELFF
cdr3_nt: TGTGCCAGCTCACCAGTCAGGGGGCAGACCGGGGAGCTGTTTTTT

v_call: TRBV19
clone_size: NA
j_call: TRBJ2-3
d_call: TRBD1
cdr3_aa: CASTAGQGTDTQYF
cdr3_nt: TGTGCCAGTACCGCGGGACAGGGCACAGATACGCAGTATTTT

v_call: TRBV18
clone_size: NA
j_call: TRBJ2-1
d_call: NA
cdr3_aa: CASSPYNEQFF
cdr3_nt: TGTGCCAGCTCACCGTACAATGAGCAGTTCTTC

v_call: TRBV5-4
clone_size: NA
j_call: TRBJ2-1
d_call: TRBD2
cdr3_aa: CASSQGLAGASYNEQFF
cdr3_nt: TGTGCCAGCAGCCAAGGACTAGCGGGAGCCAGCTACAATGAGCAGTTCTTC

v_call: TRBV11-2
clone_size: NA
j_call: TRBJ2-5
d_call: NA
cdr3_aa: CASSSRVATEETQYF
cdr3_nt: TGTGCCAGCAGCTCGAGGGTAGCGACCGAAGAGACCCAGTACTTC